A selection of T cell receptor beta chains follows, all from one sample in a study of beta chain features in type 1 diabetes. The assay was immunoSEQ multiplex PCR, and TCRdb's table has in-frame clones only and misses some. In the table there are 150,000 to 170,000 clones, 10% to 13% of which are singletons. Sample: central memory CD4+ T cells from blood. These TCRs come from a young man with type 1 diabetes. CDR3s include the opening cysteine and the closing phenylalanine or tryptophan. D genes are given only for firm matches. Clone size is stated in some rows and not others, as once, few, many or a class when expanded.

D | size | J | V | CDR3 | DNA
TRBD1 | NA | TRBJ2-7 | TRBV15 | CATSRDRGPYEQYF | TGTGCCACCAGCAGGGACAGGGGCCCCTACGAGCAGTACTTC
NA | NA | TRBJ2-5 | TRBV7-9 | CASSLAREEETQYF | TGTGCCAGCAGCTTAGCGAGAGAGGAGGAGACCCAGTACTTC
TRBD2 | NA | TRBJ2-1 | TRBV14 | CASSPGRPREDEQFF | TGTGCCAGCAGCCCCGGGAGGCCAAGAGAGGATGAGCAGTTCTTC
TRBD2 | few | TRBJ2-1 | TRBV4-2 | CASSQESSTSGRANEQFF | TGTGCCAGCAGCCAAGAATCATCGACTAGCGGGAGGGCCAATGAGCAGTTCTTC
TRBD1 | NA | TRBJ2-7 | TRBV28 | CASSSQGGREQYF | TGTGCCAGCAGTTCCCAAGGGGGCAGGGAGCAGTACTTC
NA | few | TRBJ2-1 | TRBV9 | CASSKQVSHEQFF | TGTGCCAGCAGCAAACAGGTTTCTCATGAGCAGTTCTTC
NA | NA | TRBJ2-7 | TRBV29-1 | CSVVQASSYEQYF | TGCAGCGTTGTCCAGGCGAGCTCCTACGAGCAGTACTTC
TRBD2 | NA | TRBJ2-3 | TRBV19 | CASSPGGNTQYF | TGTGCCAGTAGTCCGGGGGGAAATACGCAGTATTTT
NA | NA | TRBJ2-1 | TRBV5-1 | CASSLLSNSYNEQFF | TGCGCCAGCAGCTTGCTATCGAATTCCTACAATGAGCAGTTCTTC
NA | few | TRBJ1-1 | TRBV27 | CASRRGTEAFF | TGTGCCAGCAGACGAGGGACTGAAGCTTTCTTT
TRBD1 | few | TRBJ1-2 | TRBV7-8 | CASSLRGTGNGYGYTF | TGTGCCAGCAGCTTACGTGGGACAGGGAATGGATATGGCTACACCTTC
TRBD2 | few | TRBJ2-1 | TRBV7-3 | CASSPGTSGYNEQFF | TGTGCCAGCAGCCCTGGGACTAGCGGGTACAATGAGCAGTTCTTC
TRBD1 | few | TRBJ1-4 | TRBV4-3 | CASSHWTGADEKLFF | TGCGCCAGCAGCCACTGGACAGGGGCGGATGAAAAACTGTTTTTT
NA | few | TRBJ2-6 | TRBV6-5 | CASSYTGTGANVLTF | TGTGCCAGCAGCTATACAGGGACTGGGGCCAACGTCCTGACTTTC
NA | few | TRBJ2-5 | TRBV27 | CASTSQGETQYF | TGTGCCAGCACCTCACAGGGTGAGACCCAGTACTTC
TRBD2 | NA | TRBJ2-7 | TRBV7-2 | CASSNWREAGYEQYF | TGTGCCAGCAGCAACTGGCGGGAGGCGGGTTACGAGCAGTACTTC
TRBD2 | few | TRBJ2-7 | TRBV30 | CACLAGVSSYEQYF | TGTGCCTGTCTAGCGGGGGTATCTTCCTACGAGCAGTACTTC
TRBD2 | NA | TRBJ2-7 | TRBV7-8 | CASSPQRGYEQYF | TGTGCCAGCAGCCCCCAGCGGGGTTACGAGCAGTACTTC
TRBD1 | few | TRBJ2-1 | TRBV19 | CASSIGGDRVGEQFF | TGTGCCAGTAGTATAGGAGGGGACAGGGTCGGTGAGCAGTTCTTC
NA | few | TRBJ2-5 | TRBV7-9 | CASTPLIQETQYF | TGTGCCAGCACCCCCCTAATTCAAGAGACCCAGTACTTC
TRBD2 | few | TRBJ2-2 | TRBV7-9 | CASSFLLAGAGELFF | TGTGCCAGCAGCTTTCTACTAGCGGGAGCCGGGGAGCTGTTTTTT
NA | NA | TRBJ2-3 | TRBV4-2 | CASSVRDRASTDTQYF | TGTGCCAGCAGCGTGCGGGACAGAGCTAGCACAGATACGCAGTATTTT
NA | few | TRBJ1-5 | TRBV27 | CASSLTGENQPQHF | TGTGCCAGCAGTTTGACCGGGGAAAATCAGCCCCAGCATTTT
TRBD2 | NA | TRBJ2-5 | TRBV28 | CASSSRTSGRRETQYF | TGTGCCAGCAGTTCCCGGACTAGCGGGAGACGCGAGACCCAGTACTTC
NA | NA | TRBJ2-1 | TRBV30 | CAWSRGNGYEQFF | TGTGCCTGGAGTCGGGGGAACGGTTATGAGCAGTTCTTC
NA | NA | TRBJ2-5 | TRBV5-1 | CASSLASGLPSGTQYF | TGCGCCAGCAGCTTGGCATCGGGACTCCCATCAGGGACCCAGTACTTC
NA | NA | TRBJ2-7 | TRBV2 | CASSEEQSYEQYF | TGTGCCAGCAGTGAGGAGCAGTCCTACGAGCAGTACTTC
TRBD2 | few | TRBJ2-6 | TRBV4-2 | CASSQGTSGGANVLTF | TGTGCCAGCAGCCAGGGAACTAGCGGTGGGGCCAACGTCCTGACTTTC
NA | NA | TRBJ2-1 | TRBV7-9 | CASRMGALYNEQFF | TGTGCCAGCAGGATGGGAGCCCTATACAATGAGCAGTTCTTC
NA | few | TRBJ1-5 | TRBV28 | CASSLSGSEGNQPQHF | TGTGCCAGCAGTTTATCGGGATCTGAGGGCAATCAGCCCCAGCATTTT
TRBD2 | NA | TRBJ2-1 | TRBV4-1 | CASSQDHSGSREQFF | TGCGCCAGCAGCCAAGATCATAGCGGGAGCCGGGAGCAGTTCTTC
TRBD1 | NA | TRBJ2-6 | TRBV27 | CASIGTGTGANVLTF | TGTGCCAGCATAGGGACAGGCACTGGGGCCAACGTCCTGACTTTC
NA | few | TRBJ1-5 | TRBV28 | CASSLILTGDSNQPQHF | TGTGCCAGCAGTTTAATTTTGACAGGCGATAGCAATCAGCCCCAGCATTTT
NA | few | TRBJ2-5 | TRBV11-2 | CASSLGGGARLETQYF | TGTGCCAGCAGCTTAGGGGGAGGTGCAAGGTTGGAGACCCAGTACTTC
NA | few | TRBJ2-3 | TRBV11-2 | CASSLDLTDTQYF | TGTGCCAGCAGCTTGGACTTGACAGATACGCAGTATTTT
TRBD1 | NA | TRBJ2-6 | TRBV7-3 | CASSWTGFSGANVLTF | TGTGCCAGCAGCTGGACAGGGTTCTCTGGGGCCAACGTCCTGACTTTC
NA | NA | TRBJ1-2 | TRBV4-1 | CASSQTRSYGYTF | TGCGCCAGCAGCCAAACACGGAGCTATGGCTACACCTTC
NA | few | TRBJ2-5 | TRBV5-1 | CASSRARGETQYF | TGCGCCAGCAGCCGGGCCCGAGGGGAGACCCAGTACTTC
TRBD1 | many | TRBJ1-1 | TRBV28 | CASSLTQGANTEAFF | TGTGCCAGCAGCCTTACTCAGGGGGCGAACACTGAAGCTTTCTTT
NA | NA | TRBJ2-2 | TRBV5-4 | CASSSVGGGELFF | TGTGCCAGCAGCTCCGTCGGGGGCGGGGAGCTGTTTTTT
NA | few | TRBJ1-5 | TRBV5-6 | CASSAGTKNQPQHF | TGTGCCAGCAGCGCCGGGACAAAGAATCAGCCCCAGCATTTT
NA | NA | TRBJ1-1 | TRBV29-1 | CSVGDSRRAFF | TGCAGCGTGGGGGACTCCCGTCGAGCTTTCTTT
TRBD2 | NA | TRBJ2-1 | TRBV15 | CATSGSGDSYNEQFF | TGTGCCACCAGCGGAAGCGGGGACTCCTACAATGAGCAGTTCTTC
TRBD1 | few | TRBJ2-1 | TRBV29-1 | CSGRSTGDEQFF | TGCAGCGGACGCAGCACAGGGGATGAGCAGTTCTTC
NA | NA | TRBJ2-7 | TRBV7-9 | CASSLVGGQLYEQYF | TGTGCCAGCAGCTTAGTCGGTGGACAGCTCTACGAGCAGTACTTC
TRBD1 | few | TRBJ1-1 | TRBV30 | CAWKKRGGMYTEAFF | TGTGCCTGGAAGAAAAGAGGGGGCATGTACACTGAAGCTTTCTTT
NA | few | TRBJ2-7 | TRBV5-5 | CASSLEGQGIYEQYF | TGTGCCAGCAGCTTGGAAGGCCAGGGGATCTACGAGCAGTACTTC